This is a list of T cell receptor beta chains from one sample in a study of identical twins. TCRdb used MiXCR to reprocess the 5' RACE reads, holding one entry per CDR3 protein. The top ten clones hold roughly 12% of a sample with 420,000 or so distinct CDR3 sequences, around 20% of them seen once. Sequencing was done on a sample of naive T cells sorted from blood. The receptors were gathered from a man aged 50 to 59 in good health. CDR3s include the opening cysteine and the closing phenylalanine or tryptophan. Fields, in order: J gene, D gene, clone size, V gene, CDR3 DNA, CDR3 protein. A D gene is named only where the DNA matches it firmly. Part of the rows lack a size; the others show once, few, many or a class for expanded clones.

TRBJ2-4,NA,few,TRBV15,TGTGCCACCAGCACCTTCCGGGGCGGCAAAAACATTCAGTACTTC,CATSTFRGGKNIQYF
TRBJ1-5,NA,NA,TRBV7-8,TGTGCCAGCAGCGACGGGAGCAATCAGCCCCAGCATTTT,CASSDGSNQPQHF
TRBJ2-3,NA,few,TRBV11-2,TGTGCCAGCAGCTCACCTCATTCAGGGGTGGCTAGCACAGATACGCAGTATTTT,CASSSPHSGVASTDTQYF
TRBJ2-7,NA,NA,TRBV7-2,TGTGCCAGCAGCTCGGCGGTTGGTGTATACGAGCAGTACTTC,CASSSAVGVYEQYF
TRBJ2-7,TRBD1,NA,TRBV7-2,TGTGCCAGCAGCTTAGGTACAGGGGGCGCCGAGCAGTACTTC,CASSLGTGGAEQYF
TRBJ1-5,NA,few,TRBV20-1,TGCAGTGCTAGCAAGGTAGTTAGCAATCAGCCCCAGCATTTT,CSASKVVSNQPQHF
TRBJ2-2,TRBD2,many,TRBV7-8,TGTGCCAGCAGCTTAGCACCCCTAGCGGGATACACCGGGGAGCTGTTTTTT,CASSLAPLAGYTGELFF
TRBJ2-1,TRBD2,NA,TRBV20-1,TGCAGTGCTAGCACCGGGACTAGCGGGACCAATGAGCAGTTCTTC,CSASTGTSGTNEQFF
TRBJ2-7,NA,few,TRBV29-1,TGCAGCGTTGAAGATAGGCAGGGTAAATCCTACGAGCAGTACTTC,CSVEDRQGKSYEQYF
TRBJ1-2,TRBD1,many,TRBV28,TGTGCCAGCAGTTTTAGGGGGCTGGGCTATGGCTACACCTTC,CASSFRGLGYGYTF
TRBJ1-5,NA,many,TRBV20-1,TGCAGTGCTACTGGGGATGGGGGTTATAGCAATCAGCCCCAGCATTTT,CSATGDGGYSNQPQHF
TRBJ1-6,NA,NA,TRBV6-2/TRBV6-3,TGTGCCAGCAGTTACGGTCTTGGGCAGAGGCCTTCACCCCTCCACTTT,CASSYGLGQRPSPLHF
TRBJ2-7,TRBD1,few,TRBV4-2,TGTGCCAGCAGCCCTGGGGACAGGGGTCACGAGCAGTACTTC,CASSPGDRGHEQYF